Listed here are 9 T cell receptor beta chains from one sample, sequenced in a study of post-analysis software for immune sequencing data. Overall study results and limits: In patients, TRBV5-6, TRBV5-1 and TRBV20-1 belonged to several TRBV segments found more frequently than in controls.

For these TCRs, the target antigens are not known. Tagging with unique molecular identifiers was a feature of the TCR beta cDNA libraries. TCRdb used MiXCR to reprocess the PCR reads, holding one entry per CDR3 protein. The repertoire has hundreds of thousands of distinct CDR3 sequences, around 53% of them found once; the top ten carry approximately 4.5%. Source material: blood. These TCRs come from a girl aged 10 to 17 with multiple sclerosis.

The CDR3 sequence is CASSLTGVGGEQFF. The CDR3, as DNA: TGTGCCAGCAGCTTAACTGGGGTTGGCGGTGAGCAGTTCTTC. The gene calls are TRBV7-9 and TRBJ2-1; unclear D gene. This CDR3 region has 14 residues. V was pared by 2 bases and J by 9 bases, with 14 bases between. In germline, CDR1 is SEHNR, CDR2 FQNEAQ (reference sequence). Drawing the rest from reference TRBV7-9 and TRBJ2-1, the complete variable domain is DTGVSQNPRHKITKRGQNVTFRCDPISEHNRLYWYRQTLGQGPEFLTYFQNEAQLEKSRLLSDRFSAERPKGSFSTLEIQRTEQGDSAMYLCASSLTGVGGEQFFGPGTRLTVL.

J is TRBJ1-1 and V is TRBV7-9, with TRBD1 identical over 10 bases. Germline assignment: CDR1 SEHNR and CDR2 FQNEAQ (reference sequence). V shed 6 bases, J shed 1 base, and the junction held 2 bases outside the gene matches. There are 14 residues in the CDR3. For the CDR3, the DNA is TGTGCCAGCAGGGGGACAGGGGAGAACACTGAAGCTTTCTTT. Amino acid sequence: CASRGTGENTEAFF.

The chain couples TRBV7-2 to TRBJ2-1; TRBD2 matches at 8 bases. The CDR3 sequence is 15 residues long. With 7 bases clipped from V and 8 bases from J, the junction kept 13 bases outside the gene matches. Germline V gene sequence: CDR1 SGHTA, CDR2 FQGNSA. The CDR3 protein is CASTRAGVGVDEQFF. The DNA of the CDR3 is TGTGCCAGCACCCGAGCGGGGGTCGGGGTTGATGAGCAGTTCTTC.

The rearrangement uses TRBV9 and TRBJ2-1, with D unclear. V lost 4 bases and J 7 bases, leaving 12 bases between the germline ends. Per germline, CDR1 SGDLS and CDR2 YYNGEE. CDR3 length equals 13 residues. The CDR3 region has the DNA TGTGCCAGCAGCTCAGTCCAGGAGAATGAGCAGTTCTTC. Amino acid sequence: CASSSVQENEQFF.

This clonotype was seen a few times. The rearrangement links TRBV21-1 to TRBJ2-7. TRBV21-1 represents a pseudogene. This CDR3 has 16 residues. The CDR3 loop reads CASSKASLGRTYEQYF. CDR3 bases: TGTGCCAGCAGCAAAGCTTCTTTGGGCAGGACCTACGAGCAGTACTTC.

J is TRBJ2-1 and V is TRBV18; 8 nucleotides match TRBD2. This CDR3 region has 13 residues. Germline V lookup: CDR1 KGHSH, CDR2 LQKENI. With 2 bases clipped from V and 8 bases from J, the junction kept 2 bases outside the gene matches. CDR3 DNA sequence: TGTGCCAGCTCACCAGTAGCGGGACATGAGCAGTTCTTC. Encoded protein: CASSPVAGHEQFF.

Only a few counts were recorded for this clonotype. V usage is TRBV6-1 and J usage is TRBJ2-5, with 7 bases fitting TRBD1. Trimming at V came to 5 bases and at J to 3 bases, leaving 9 bases not matched to a gene. The CDR3 length is 15 residues. CDR1 and CDR2 from the germline V gene are MNHNS and SASEGT. The CDR3 nucleotides read TGTGCCAGCAGTCATGTTGGGACAGTCAAAGAGACCCAGTACTTC. This encodes CASSHVGTVKETQYF.

In its sample, this clonotype was seen a few times. V and J are TRBV12-3 or TRBV12-4 and TRBJ2-5, with TRBD2 as a possible D gene (5 bases). V lost 7 bases and J lost 7, with 22 bases in between. This CDR3 is 15 amino acids long. The DNA of the CDR3 is TGTGCCAGCACCCAGATGTCAGGAGACCGGGGGACCCAGTACTTC. Translated: CASTQMSGDRGTQYF.

The sample holds a few counts of this clonotype. V is TRBV7-2 and J is TRBJ1-2; 7 bases map to TRBD1. The junction had 8 bases not matched to a gene; V was cut back by 5 bases and J by 2 bases. Germline assignment: CDR1 SGHTA and CDR2 FQGNSA. The length of the CDR3 is 15 residues. The CDR3 DNA reads TGTGCCAGCAGCCTCCGGGACAGTGTAAACTATGGCTACACCTTC. Translation gives CASSLRDSVNYGYTF.